A selection of T cell receptor beta chains follows, all from one sample in a study of blood T cell repertoires in COVID-19. Repertoires were generated with immunoSEQ multiplex PCR, while TCRdb's copy carries only in-frame clones and drops some. The data contain about 75,000 clones, more than 75% of them singletons. The sample was peripheral blood. These receptor sequences come from a human donor in a cohort sampled during active COVID-19. Each CDR3 is given with its conserved first and last residue. D genes are given only for firm matches. Only some rows state a clone size, as once, few, many or a class for expanded clones.

clone size: -
V gene: TRBV28
J gene: TRBJ1-4
D gene: -
CDR3 protein: CASSLPTTTNEKLFF
CDR3 DNA: TGTGCCAGCAGCTTGCCGACAACAACTAATGAAAAACTGTTTTTT

clone size: -
V gene: TRBV7-2
J gene: TRBJ1-2
D gene: -
CDR3 protein: CASSPQGNYGYTF
CDR3 DNA: TGTGCCAGCAGCCCACAGGGTAACTATGGCTACACCTTC

clone size: -
V gene: TRBV4-2
J gene: TRBJ2-1
D gene: -
CDR3 protein: CASSLSTAGQAIYEQFF
CDR3 DNA: TGTGCCAGCAGCCTATCGACAGCGGGACAGGCGATATATGAGCAGTTCTTC

clone size: -
V gene: TRBV21-1
J gene: TRBJ2-3
D gene: -
CDR3 protein: CASSYIAASGTDTQYF
CDR3 DNA: TGTGCCAGCAGCTACATCGCGGCTAGCGGAACAGATACGCAGTATTTT

clone size: -
V gene: TRBV6-2/TRBV6-3
J gene: TRBJ1-4
D gene: -
CDR3 protein: CASSTRRVLVATNEKLFF
CDR3 DNA: TGTGCCAGCAGTACGCGTCGCGTGCTGGTTGCAACTAATGAAAAACTGTTTTTT

clone size: -
V gene: TRBV19
J gene: TRBJ1-2
D gene: -
CDR3 protein: CASRPQWGPNYGYTF
CDR3 DNA: TGTGCCAGTAGACCACAGTGGGGCCCAAACTATGGCTACACCTTC

clone size: -
V gene: TRBV18
J gene: TRBJ2-7
D gene: -
CDR3 protein: CASSPNKDDYEQYF
CDR3 DNA: TGTGCCAGCTCACCAAACAAAGATGACTACGAGCAGTACTTC

clone size: -
V gene: TRBV18
J gene: TRBJ1-4
D gene: -
CDR3 protein: CASSPQGSNEKLFF
CDR3 DNA: TGTGCCAGCTCACCGCAGGGGAGCAATGAAAAACTGTTTTTT

clone size: -
V gene: TRBV21-1
J gene: TRBJ2-1
D gene: -
CDR3 protein: CASSKSRGNNEQFF
CDR3 DNA: TGTGCCAGCAGCAAATCAAGGGGGAACAATGAGCAGTTCTTC

clone size: -
V gene: TRBV12-5
J gene: TRBJ2-3
D gene: TRBD2
CDR3 protein: CASGFLVAGSADTQYF
CDR3 DNA: TGTGCTAGTGGTTTCTTGGTAGCGGGGAGCGCAGATACGCAGTATTTT

clone size: -
V gene: TRBV19
J gene: TRBJ1-1
D gene: -
CDR3 protein: CASSIRTGIYTEAFF
CDR3 DNA: TGTGCCAGTAGTATCCGTACAGGGATATACACTGAAGCTTTCTTT

clone size: -
V gene: TRBV5-4
J gene: TRBJ2-5
D gene: TRBD2
CDR3 protein: CASSLGTSGAQETQYF
CDR3 DNA: TGTGCCAGCAGCTTGGGGACTAGCGGGGCCCAAGAGACCCAGTACTTC

clone size: -
V gene: TRBV2
J gene: TRBJ1-5
D gene: TRBD1
CDR3 protein: CASSTTGVNQPQHF
CDR3 DNA: TGTGCCAGCAGCACGACAGGGGTCAATCAGCCCCAGCATTTT

clone size: -
V gene: TRBV9
J gene: TRBJ2-1
D gene: TRBD2
CDR3 protein: CASSAPMGLADSEQFF
CDR3 DNA: TGTGCCAGCAGCGCCCCGATGGGACTAGCGGATTCAGAGCAGTTCTTC

clone size: -
V gene: TRBV30
J gene: TRBJ2-7
D gene: TRBD2
CDR3 protein: CAWTRGGDPYEQYF
CDR3 DNA: TGTGCCTGGACCCGGGGGGGGGACCCATACGAGCAGTACTTC

clone size: -
V gene: TRBV7-2
J gene: TRBJ1-5
D gene: TRBD1
CDR3 protein: CASSNLTGLNQPQHF
CDR3 DNA: TGTGCCAGCAGCAATTTGACAGGGCTCAATCAGCCCCAGCATTTT

clone size: few
V gene: TRBV9
J gene: TRBJ2-1
D gene: -
CDR3 protein: CASSVAASGTYNEQFF
CDR3 DNA: TGTGCCAGCAGCGTAGCGGCGAGTGGGACATACAATGAGCAGTTCTTC

clone size: -
V gene: TRBV19
J gene: TRBJ2-5
D gene: TRBD1
CDR3 protein: CASRARGPETQYF
CDR3 DNA: TGTGCCAGTAGGGCCAGGGGGCCAGAGACCCAGTACTTC

clone size: -
V gene: TRBV28
J gene: TRBJ2-7
D gene: TRBD2
CDR3 protein: CASSLSGSGRATRAEQYF
CDR3 DNA: TGTGCCAGCAGTTTATCGGGTAGCGGGAGGGCCACCCGGGCCGAGCAGTACTTC

clone size: -
V gene: TRBV18
J gene: TRBJ1-2
D gene: TRBD1
CDR3 protein: CASSLTGNYGYTF
CDR3 DNA: TGTGCCAGCTCCCTGACAGGGAACTATGGCTACACCTTC

clone size: few
V gene: TRBV4-1
J gene: TRBJ1-5
D gene: -
CDR3 protein: CASSQDTLGRQPQHF
CDR3 DNA: TGCGCCAGCAGCCAAGATACGTTGGGGAGGCAGCCCCAGCATTTT

clone size: once
V gene: TRBV5-1
J gene: TRBJ2-6
D gene: -
CDR3 protein: CASSLAAGIGANVLTF
CDR3 DNA: TGCGCCAGCAGCTTGGCCGCAGGGATCGGGGCCAACGTCCTGACTTTC

clone size: -
V gene: TRBV29-1
J gene: TRBJ2-1
D gene: -
CDR3 protein: CSVQRTADPNEQFF
CDR3 DNA: TGCAGCGTCCAGAGGACAGCCGATCCTAATGAGCAGTTCTTC

clone size: -
V gene: TRBV28
J gene: TRBJ2-3
D gene: TRBD2
CDR3 protein: CASSFLAGGQGADTQYF
CDR3 DNA: TGTGCCAGCAGTTTCCTAGCGGGGGGGCAGGGTGCAGATACGCAGTATTTT

clone size: -
V gene: TRBV7-6
J gene: TRBJ2-6
D gene: TRBD1
CDR3 protein: CASSPGQGASSGANVLTF
CDR3 DNA: TGTGCCAGCAGCCCTGGACAGGGGGCAAGCTCTGGGGCCAACGTCCTGACTTTC

clone size: once
V gene: TRBV27
J gene: TRBJ1-5
D gene: TRBD1
CDR3 protein: CASSFPGQGRHSNQPQHF
CDR3 DNA: TGTGCCAGCAGTTTTCCGGGACAGGGAAGACATAGCAATCAGCCCCAGCATTTT

clone size: -
V gene: TRBV28
J gene: TRBJ2-7
D gene: -
CDR3 protein: CATCKGYDEQYF
CDR3 DNA: TGTGCCACTTGCAAGGGGTACGACGAGCAGTACTTC

clone size: -
V gene: TRBV29-1
J gene: TRBJ2-7
D gene: -
CDR3 protein: CSVGAGSYEQYF
CDR3 DNA: TGCAGCGTTGGGGCAGGCTCCTACGAGCAGTACTTC

clone size: -
V gene: TRBV14
J gene: TRBJ2-6
D gene: -
CDR3 protein: CASSLGGAGIRANVLTF
CDR3 DNA: TGTGCCAGCAGCCTAGGGGGGGCCGGTATAAGGGCCAACGTCCTGACTTTC

clone size: -
V gene: TRBV7-2
J gene: TRBJ2-1
D gene: TRBD2
CDR3 protein: CASSRLAGGLEQFF
CDR3 DNA: TGTGCCAGCAGCAGACTAGCGGGGGGCCTTGAGCAGTTCTTC

clone size: -
V gene: TRBV2
J gene: TRBJ1-2
D gene: -
CDR3 protein: CASTKILGYTF
CDR3 DNA: TGTGCCAGTACAAAAATTCTCGGCTACACCTTC

clone size: -
V gene: TRBV28
J gene: TRBJ2-7
D gene: TRBD2
CDR3 protein: CASSLGGGTYEQYF
CDR3 DNA: TGTGCCAGCAGTTTGGGCGGGGGAACTTACGAGCAGTACTTC

clone size: -
V gene: TRBV7-9
J gene: TRBJ1-1
D gene: TRBD1
CDR3 protein: CASRLRSTGVSNTEAFF
CDR3 DNA: TGTGCCAGCAGATTACGATCGACAGGGGTCTCCAACACTGAAGCTTTCTTT

clone size: -
V gene: TRBV19
J gene: TRBJ2-3
D gene: TRBD1
CDR3 protein: CASSIRTGGQYF
CDR3 DNA: TGTGCCAGTAGTATAAGGACAGGTGGGCAGTATTTT

clone size: -
V gene: TRBV27
J gene: TRBJ2-1
D gene: TRBD2
CDR3 protein: CASIGRGSYNEQFF
CDR3 DNA: TGTGCCAGCATAGGTCGCGGGAGTTACAATGAGCAGTTCTTC